What follows are 25 T cell receptor beta chains derived from one specimen sequenced in a study of control samples from healthy donors and cancer patients. Libraries were prepared by immunoSEQ multiplex PCR; TCRdb keeps only in-frame clonotypes and omits some of them. Of some 98,000 clones listed, around 84% are singletons. Sequencing was done on a sample of PBMCs. These receptors originate from a man between 65 and 80 years old with lung cancer.

This chain uses TRBV6-1 with TRBJ1-4; D remains unclear. Trimming removed 1 base at V and 8 bases at J, with 14 bases between. This CDR3 region has 15 residues. Germline assignment: CDR1 MNHNS and CDR2 SASEGT. CDR3 nucleotides: TGTGCCAGCAGTGAAGGGCAGGATGTAGGGGAAAAACTGTTTTTT. The encoded protein is CASSEGQDVGEKLFF.

The J gene is TRBJ1-4, the V gene TRBV3-1 (or the pseudogene TRBV3-2), with D possibly TRBD1 on 5 matching bases. Germline V lookup: CDR1 LGHDT, CDR2 YNNKEL (reference sequence). This CDR3 contains 15 residues. V gave up 4 bases and J gave up 3 bases, with 12 bases separating them. The CDR3 here is CASSPLRQPNEKLFF. DNA of the CDR3: TGTGCCAGCAGCCCCCTTAGACAGCCTAATGAAAAACTGTTTTTT.

The CDR3: CASRDRVTEAFF. The CDR3 nucleotides are TGTGCCAGCCGGGACAGGGTCACTGAAGCTTTCTTT. V is TRBV12-3 or TRBV12-4 and J is TRBJ1-1; TRBD1 aligns across 9 bases. This CDR3 contains 12 residues. Trimming cost V 8 bases and J 4 bases; bases outside gene matches: 2.

The CDR3 DNA sequence: TGCGCCAGCAGCTCGGGCGTGGTTACCCAAGAGACCCAGTACTTC. The encoded protein is CASSSGVVTQETQYF. The chain is built from TRBV5-1 and TRBJ2-5; D unresolved. V dropped 3 bases and J dropped 1 base, with 13 bases sitting between them. The CDR3 is 15 residues long. CDR1 SGHRS and CDR2 YFSETQ come from the germline V gene.

The rearrangement links TRBV6-2 or TRBV6-3 to TRBJ2-2; 8 bases fit TRBD2. CDR1 and CDR2 from the germline V gene are MNHEY and SVGEGT. Unmatched junction bases numbered 3, after V lost 2 bases and J lost 4 bases. This CDR3 region has 15 residues. CDR3 in DNA: TGTGCCAGCAGTTACAGCGGGGGTCGCACCGGGGAGCTGTTTTTT. This sequence encodes CASSYSGGRTGELFF.

This clone was observed a handful of times. The CDR3 reads CASSQGGGVLETQYF. The DNA for the CDR3 is TGCGCCAGCAGCCAAGGGGGGGGCGTTTTGGAGACCCAGTACTTC. This chain connects TRBV4-1 to TRBJ2-5, with D perhaps TRBD2 (7 bases). Germline V lookup: CDR1 MGHRA, CDR2 YSYEKL. V shed 1 base and J shed 5 bases, with 14 bases lying between them. This CDR3 spans 15 amino acids.

This sequence joins TRBV18 and TRBJ2-3, with D perhaps being TRBD1 or TRBD2 (6 bases each). The CDR3 contains 16 residues. V lost 6 bases and J 0 bases, leaving 16 bases between the germline ends. From germline, CDR1 is KGHSH and CDR2 LQKENI. In DNA, the CDR3 is TGTGCCAGCTCCCCCGGGACGGGGGCAAGCACAGATACGCAGTATTTT. Translating it yields CASSPGTGASTDTQYF. The variable domain in full, with the rest retrieved from reference TRBV18 and TRBJ2-3, is NAGVMQNPRHLVRRRGQEARLRCSPMKGHSHVYWYRQLPEEGLKFMVYLQKENIIDESGMPKERFSAEFPKEGPSILRIQQVVRGDSAAYFCASSPGTGASTDTQYFGPGTRLTVL.

This rearrangement joins TRBV7-2 to TRBJ2-3; D possibly corresponds to TRBD1 (6 bases). Trimming left V 3 bases short and J 3 bases short, with 16 bases between. This CDR3 is built from 16 residues. CDR1 is SGHTA and CDR2 is FQGNSA in the germline V gene. CDR3 region: CASSLETGLRTDTQYF. The CDR3 nucleotides are TGTGCCAGCAGCTTGGAGACAGGCTTAAGGACAGATACGCAGTATTTT.

CDR3 amino acids: CASSVLDRGVDQPQHF. The CDR3 DNA reads TGTGCCAGTAGTGTCTTGGACAGGGGAGTTGACCAGCCCCAGCATTTT. The chain links TRBV19 to TRBJ1-5; 9 bases fit TRBD1. Germline CDR1 and CDR2: LNHDA and SQIVND (reference sequence). This CDR3 region has 16 residues. After removal of 5 bases from V and 7 bases from J, the junction contained 12 bases not matched to a gene. Supplemented by reference TRBV19 and TRBJ1-5, the full variable domain reads DGGITQSPKYLFRKEGQNVTLSCEQNLNHDAMYWYRQDPGQGLRLIYYSQIVNDFQKGDIAEGYSVSREKKESFPLTVTSAQKNPTAFYLCASSVLDRGVDQPQHFGDGTRLSIL.

J is TRBJ2-7 and V is TRBV7-9; 9 bases align to TRBD1. In germline, CDR1 is SEHNR, CDR2 FQNEAQ (reference sequence). Germline trimming cut 5 bases from V and 1 base from J; bases unmatched to any gene: 18. The length of the CDR3 is 19 residues. The CDR3 region is CASSTGTGIRKDGSYEQYF. The CDR3 nucleotides read TGTGCCAGCAGCACCGGGACAGGGATACGGAAAGATGGATCCTACGAGCAGTACTTC.

In its sample, this clone was seen a few times. The chain links TRBV4-2 to TRBJ2-7; D is unclear. V lost 0 bases and J lost 2, with 11 bases in between. The CDR3 contains 15 residues. Per the germline V gene, CDR1 is LGHNA and CDR2 is YNFKEQ. The CDR3 reads CASSQDFYGTYEQYF. In DNA, the CDR3 is TGTGCCAGCAGCCAAGATTTCTACGGAACCTACGAGCAGTACTTC.

The chain couples TRBV6-5 to TRBJ2-3; D is unclear. CDR3 length equals 14 residues. The V gene's germline CDR1 is MNHEY and CDR2 SVGAGI. V lost 0 bases and J lost 2, with 6 bases in between. The CDR3 loop reads CASSYSDFTDTQYF. The CDR3 bases are TGTGCCAGCAGTTACTCGGATTTCACAGATACGCAGTATTTT.

The chain is built from TRBV7-2 and TRBJ1-2, with D perhaps TRBD1 (5 bases). V was cut by 2 bases and J by 6 bases, with 16 bases left in between. Germline assignment: CDR1 SGHTA and CDR2 FQGNSA. The CDR3 totals 15 residues. The CDR3 DNA reads TGTGCCAGCAGCTTAACCCCGGGGGTGGGAAATGGCTACACCTTC. Translated: CASSLTPGVGNGYTF.

The chain is built from TRBV5-1 and TRBJ2-3; tentatively, D is TRBD1 (6 bases). Germline-derived CDR1 and CDR2 are SGHRS and YFSETQ. Trimming removed 4 bases from V and 0 bases from J, with 12 bases in between. The CDR3 is 15 amino acids. DNA for the CDR3: TGCGCCAGCAGCGGAGGACAGACGAGCACAGATACGCAGTATTTT. Translation: CASSGGQTSTDTQYF.

This clone was counted between two and nine times. The chain uses TRBV6-6 and TRBJ1-1; a possible D gene is TRBD1 (5 bases). The CDR3 has 15 amino acids. Germline V lookup: CDR1 MNHNY, CDR2 SVGAGI (reference sequence). The V and J ends lost 4 bases and 2 bases respectively, with 14 bases between them. CDR3 in amino acids: CASSSTDTINTEAFF. For the CDR3, the DNA is TGTGCCAGCAGTTCCACGGACACGATAAACACTGAAGCTTTCTTT.

The V call is TRBV5-1, the J call TRBJ2-2, with a tentative D call TRBD1 (5 bases). The CDR3 length is 17 residues. V gave up 1 base and J gave up 4 bases, with 17 bases separating them. The germline V gene encodes CDR1 SGHRS and CDR2 YFSETQ. In DNA form, the CDR3 reads TGCGCCAGCAGCTTGAGGGTTGGCCAGGGTGGCACCGGGGAGCTGTTTTTT. It encodes CASSLRVGQGGTGELFF.

As regards this clone: The sample has other DNA sequences that encode this CDR3 too. This chain uses TRBV3-1 (or the pseudogene TRBV3-2) with TRBJ1-5; tentative D call: TRBD1 (5 bases). The V and J ends lost 3 bases and 6 bases respectively, with 15 bases between them. Germline V lookup: CDR1 LGHDT, CDR2 YNNKEL (reference sequence). The CDR3 runs 15 residues. The CDR3 DNA is TGTGCCAGCAGCCAGAGGGGCGGGGCGGGTCAGCCCCAGCATTTT. It codes for CASSQRGGAGQPQHF.

The chain has TRBV27 and TRBJ1-2, with 7 bases fitting TRBD1. This CDR3 spans 14 amino acids. Germline loops: CDR1 MNHEY, CDR2 SMNVEV (reference sequence). V lost 6 bases to trimming and J lost 8 bases; unmatched junction nucleotides: 12. This CDR3 is CASRVTGTARGYTF. As DNA, the CDR3 is TGTGCCAGCAGGGTAACAGGGACAGCCCGGGGCTACACCTTC.

The V call is TRBV7-9, the J call TRBJ2-7; 14 bases align to TRBD2. Germline assignment: CDR1 SEHNR and CDR2 FQNEAQ (reference sequence). The CDR3 is made up of 16 amino acids. The V segment lost 5 bases and the J segment 3 bases; nucleotides outside the gene matches: 6. The CDR3 spells CASSPSGTSGGYEQYF. The CDR3 nucleotides are TGTGCCAGCAGCCCAAGCGGGACTAGCGGGGGCTACGAGCAGTACTTC. Full variable domain (rest looked up from reference TRBV7-9 and TRBJ2-7): DTGVSQNPRHKITKRGQNVTFRCDPISEHNRLYWYRQTLGQGPEFLTYFQNEAQLEKSRLLSDRFSAERPKGSFSTLEIQRTEQGDSAMYLCASSPSGTSGGYEQYFGPGTRLTVT.

This clone was detected a few times. The chain links TRBV30 to TRBJ1-2; perhaps TRBD1 as D (5 bases). CDR1 and CDR2 from the germline V gene are GTSNPN and SVGIG (reference sequence). The CDR3 runs 13 residues. With 5 bases removed from V and 2 bases from J, the gap between germline ends came to 12 bases. The CDR3 DNA sequence: TGTGCCTGGCAACAACAGGAAAACTATGGCTACACCTTC. Translation gives CAWQQQENYGYTF.

This chain uses TRBV9 with TRBJ2-3; D might be TRBD2 (5 bases). V was shortened by 0 bases and J by 4 bases, with 12 bases between the two germline ends. Germline V gives CDR1 SGDLS, CDR2 YYNGEE. This CDR3 is 15 amino acids long. The CDR3 is CASSVGTPGADTQYF. The CDR3 nucleotides read TGTGCCAGCAGCGTAGGAACACCCGGGGCAGATACGCAGTATTTT.

The chain links TRBV9 to TRBJ1-1; 9 nucleotides match TRBD1. This CDR3 contains 15 residues. Looked up from germline, CDR1 is SGDLS and CDR2 is YYNGEE. The V gene end was trimmed by 4 bases and the J gene end by 1 base; junction bases not matched to a gene: 5. CDR3 sequence: CASSSGTGRNTEAFF. CDR3 in DNA: TGTGCCAGCAGCTCAGGGACAGGGAGGAACACTGAAGCTTTCTTT.

This chain's CDR3 is CASSLESRVEAFF. The CDR3 DNA follows: TGCGCCAGCAGCTTGGAGTCCAGAGTTGAAGCTTTCTTT. The chain recombines TRBV5-1 with TRBJ1-1; no reliable D call. V was pared by 0 bases and J by 7 bases, with 10 bases between. This CDR3 region has 13 residues. Germline CDR1 is SGHRS and CDR2 is YFSETQ.

The V gene is TRBV11-2, the J gene TRBJ2-2; the D gene is possibly TRBD1 (5 bases). This CDR3 has 18 residues. The ends were cut back, 1 base at V and 0 bases at J, with 15 bases in the middle. Germline CDR1 is SGHAT and CDR2 is FQNNGV. This chain's CDR3 is CASSLGVGAEANTGELFF. CDR3 DNA: TGTGCCAGCAGCTTAGGGGTTGGGGCGGAAGCGAACACCGGGGAGCTGTTTTTT.

The chain links TRBV2 to TRBJ2-4; 8 bases align to TRBD1. Germline V gene sequence: CDR1 SNHLY, CDR2 FYNNEI. Trimming cost V 4 bases and J 1 base; bases outside gene matches: 6. There are 16 residues in the CDR3. Here the CDR3 reads CASSGQGAGAKNIQYF. DNA for the CDR3: TGTGCCAGCAGTGGTCAGGGGGCCGGGGCCAAAAACATTCAGTACTTC.